Presented here are 5 T cell receptor beta chains from one specimen sequenced in a study of cytomegalovirus exposure and HLA in healthy donors. TCRdb's copy holds only in-frame clones and misses some; the assay was immunoSEQ multiplex PCR. The data contain under 250,000 clones, roughly 83% of them singletons. The material sequenced was PBMCs. The source of these receptors is a young woman in good health and CMV-seronegative.

The chain joins TRBV6-1 to TRBJ2-7; 8 bases map to TRBD1. This CDR3 region has 15 residues. Trimming cost V 5 bases and J 3 bases; bases outside gene matches: 9. The germline V gene encodes CDR1 MNHNS and CDR2 SASEGT. CDR3 residues: CASSPRGTGDYEQYF. The CDR3 DNA reads as TGTGCCAGCAGTCCCCGGGGGACAGGAGACTACGAGCAGTACTTC.

The chain couples TRBV9 to TRBJ2-7; D possibly corresponds to TRBD1 (6 bases). The germline V and J ends were trimmed by 3 bases and 6 bases, with 13 bases remaining between them. Germline CDR1 and CDR2: SGDLS and YYNGEE. The CDR3 loop spans 13 amino acids. The CDR3 nucleotides read TGTGCCAGCAGCGGGGGGCGCAGGGGCGAGCAGTACTTC. Protein: CASSGGRRGEQYF. The whole variable domain, filled in from reference TRBV9 and TRBJ2-7, reads DSGVTQTPKHLITATGQRVTLRCSPRSGDLSVYWYQQSLDQGLQFLIQYYNGEERAKGNILERFSAQQFPDLHSELNLSSLELGDSALYFCASSGGRRGEQYFGPGTRLTVT.

This clone was recorded once. The rearrangement uses TRBV2 and TRBJ2-7; D unclear. The CDR3 runs 12 residues. Trimming pared 1 base from V and 3 bases from J, leaving 4 bases between. Germline CDR1 and CDR2: SNHLY and FYNNEI. In DNA, the CDR3 is TGTGCCAGCAGTGAAGAGCGCTACGAGCAGTACTTC. This encodes CASSEERYEQYF. The full variable domain, rest sourced from reference TRBV2 and TRBJ2-7, is EPEVTQTPSHQVTQMGQEVILRCVPISNHLYFYWYRQILGQKVEFLVSFYNNEISEKSEIFDDQFSVERPDGSNFTLKIRSTKLEDSAMYFCASSEERYEQYFGPGTRLTVT.

This clone was detected only a few times. The V call is TRBV5-1, the J call TRBJ1-4; D possibly corresponds to TRBD1 (6 bases). CDR3 length: 14 amino acids. Germline V gene sequence: CDR1 SGHRS, CDR2 YFSETQ. The V and J ends lost 2 bases and 4 bases respectively, with 9 bases between them. CDR3 residues: CASSFGGLNEKLFF. CDR3 nucleotide sequence: TGCGCCAGCAGCTTCGGGGGGCTTAATGAAAAACTGTTTTTT.

This sequence joins TRBV5-1 and TRBJ1-1; 7 nucleotides align to TRBD1. Germline values: CDR1 SGHRS, CDR2 YFSETQ. The CDR3 contains 15 residues. The V segment lost 4 bases and the J segment 11 bases; nucleotides outside the gene matches: 17. Written as DNA, the CDR3 is TGCGCCAGCAGCCTTAGACAGGGAAGCGGAATGGGGGCTTTCTTT. It specifies CASSLRQGSGMGAFF.